This T cell receptor (beta chain) was identified in a study of CD8 T cells in ankylosing spondylitis. Study-wide findings and caveats: Matched ankylosing spondylitis synovial fluid reportedly showed significant enrichment of disease-linked clones.

The CDR3 runs to 15 residues. Per the germline V gene, CDR1 is MDHEN and CDR2 is SYDVKM. The J segment lost 3 bases and the V segment lost 7 bases, leaving 10 bases of the junction unmatched. This clonotype was seen a handful of times. Its specificity is unknown. Construction of TCR beta libraries was performed using quantitative 5'-RACE with molecular barcodes. MiXCR, run by TCRdb on the 5' RACE reads, gives a single entry per CDR3 protein. The table has roughly 150,000 distinct CDR3 sequences, under 35% seen once; the top ten hold 6%. The receptor comes from a male donor with ankylosing spondylitis. The sample consisted of synovial fluid, either unsorted or a sorted T cell fraction (not recorded which). The rearrangement joins TRBV28 to TRBJ2-7, with 9 bases that match TRBD2. CDR3 DNA: TGTGCCAGCACCCCCAAGGGGACTAGCAGCTACGAGCAGTACTTC. It codes for CASTPKGTSSYEQYF. The full variable domain, its missing parts supplied by reference TRBV28 and TRBJ2-7, is DVKVTQSSRYLVKRTGEKVFLECVQDMDHENMFWYRQDPGLGLRLIYFSYDVKMKEKGDIPEGYSVSREKKERFSLILESASTNQTSMYLCASTPKGTSSYEQYFGPGTRLTVT.